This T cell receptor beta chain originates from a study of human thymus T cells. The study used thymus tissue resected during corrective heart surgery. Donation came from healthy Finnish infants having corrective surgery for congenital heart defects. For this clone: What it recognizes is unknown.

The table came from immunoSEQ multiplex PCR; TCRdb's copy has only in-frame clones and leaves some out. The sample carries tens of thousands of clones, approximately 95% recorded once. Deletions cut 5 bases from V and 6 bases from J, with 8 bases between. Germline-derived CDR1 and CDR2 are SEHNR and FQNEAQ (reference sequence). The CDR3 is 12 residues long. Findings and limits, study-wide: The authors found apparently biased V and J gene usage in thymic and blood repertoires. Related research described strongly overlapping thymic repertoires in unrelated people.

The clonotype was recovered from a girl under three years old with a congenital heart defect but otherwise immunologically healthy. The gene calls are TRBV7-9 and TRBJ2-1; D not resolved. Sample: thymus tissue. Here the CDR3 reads CASSPPGNEQFF. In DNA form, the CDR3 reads TGTGCCAGCAGCCCCCCCGGCAATGAGCAGTTCTTC.